Shown below are 15 T cell receptor beta chains from a single sample sequenced in a study of T cell changes during pregnancy in multiple sclerosis. TCRdb's copy holds only in-frame clones and misses some; the assay was immunoSEQ multiplex PCR. The table lists 78,000 or so clones, approximately 90% of them singletons. Sequenced material: CD4+ T cells from peripheral blood mononuclear cells, taken before pregnancy. The receptors here all came from a female donor with multiple sclerosis, enrolled in a pregnancy study.

V and J are TRBV2 and TRBJ1-1; D gene ambiguous. Germline CDR1 is SNHLY and CDR2 is FYNNEI. This CDR3 contains 13 residues. V shed 6 bases and J shed 3 bases, with 11 bases lying between them. CDR3 residues: CASRTEIYTEAFF. CDR3 in DNA: TGTGCCAGCAGAACAGAGATTTACACTGAAGCTTTCTTT. The full variable domain, in which reference TRBV2 and TRBJ1-1 provide the parts outside the CDR3, is EPEVTQTPSHQVTQMGQEVILRCVPISNHLYFYWYRQILGQKVEFLVSFYNNEISEKSEIFDDQFSVERPDGSNFTLKIRSTKLEDSAMYFCASRTEIYTEAFFGQGTRLTVV.

The CDR3 sequence is CASSFPQGVNTEAFF. CDR3 DNA sequence: TGTGCCAGCAGCTTCCCCCAAGGGGTTAACACTGAAGCTTTCTTT. The chain combines TRBV5-6 with TRBJ1-1; possibly TRBD1 for D (5 bases). In germline, CDR1 is SGHDT, CDR2 YYEEEE. V was pared by 2 bases and J by 2 bases, with 13 bases between. There are 15 residues in the CDR3. The whole variable domain, filled in from reference TRBV5-6 and TRBJ1-1, reads DAGVTQSPTHLIKTRGQQVTLRCSPKSGHDTVSWYQQALGQGPQFIFQYYEEEERQRGNFPDRFSGHQFPNYSSELNVNALLLGDSALYLCASSFPQGVNTEAFFGQGTRLTVV.

In its sample, this clone was seen once. This sequence joins TRBV19 and TRBJ2-5; no clear D gene. The V end was cut by 4 bases, the J end by 2 bases, with 8 bases between. CDR1 is LNHDA, CDR2 SQIVND, per germline (reference sequence). This CDR3 is 13 amino acids long. The CDR3 is CASSRAQQETQYF. Here the CDR3 DNA reads TGTGCCAGTAGTAGGGCTCAACAAGAGACCCAGTACTTC.

This clone occurred a few times. The chain has TRBV5-1 and TRBJ1-1, with D perhaps matching TRBD1 (5 bases). This CDR3 is 14 amino acids long. The germline V gene has CDR1 SGHRS and CDR2 YFSETQ. V dropped 1 base and J dropped 3 bases, with 10 bases sitting between them. The CDR3 DNA sequence: TGCGCCAGCAGCTTGCGCAGGGTGGACACTGAAGCTTTCTTT. Translating gives CASSLRRVDTEAFF.

The chain couples TRBV9 to TRBJ1-3, with D tentatively TRBD1 (5 bases). The germline V gene encodes CDR1 SGDLS and CDR2 YYNGEE. The CDR3 contains 16 residues. Trimming took 4 bases from V and 3 from J, leaving 17 bases between them. The CDR3 DNA is TGTGCCAGCAGCCGTAGGAGCGGGGCGGGTGGAAACACCATATATTTT. The encoded protein is CASSRRSGAGGNTIYF. Drawing the rest from reference TRBV9 and TRBJ1-3, the complete variable domain is DSGVTQTPKHLITATGQRVTLRCSPRSGDLSVYWYQQSLDQGLQFLIQYYNGEERAKGNILERFSAQQFPDLHSELNLSSLELGDSALYFCASSRRSGAGGNTIYFGEGSWLTVV.

The V gene is TRBV28, the J gene TRBJ1-5, with D possibly being TRBD1 (5 bases). The CDR3 consists of 15 residues. Germline loops: CDR1 MDHEN, CDR2 SYDVKM. Trimming stripped 3 bases from V and 2 bases from J, with 11 bases between. The CDR3 protein is CASSFSGGGNQPQHF. CDR3 sequence (DNA): TGTGCCAGCAGTTTTTCGGGGGGAGGCAATCAGCCCCAGCATTTT.

The chain links TRBV19 to TRBJ1-1; 9 nucleotides line up with TRBD1. V gave up 2 bases and J gave up 5 bases; unmatched junction bases: 3. CDR1 and CDR2 from the germline V gene are LNHDA and SQIVND (reference sequence). The CDR3 is 14 residues long. The CDR3 DNA reads as TGTGCCAGTAGTATAAGGGGACAGGGAACTGAAGCTTTCTTT. Its protein is CASSIRGQGTEAFF.

This clone was observed a handful of times. The chain employs TRBV27 and TRBJ2-7, with D possibly matching TRBD2 (5 bases). The CDR3 covers 14 residues. The V gene's germline CDR1 is MNHEY and CDR2 SMNVEV (reference sequence). V lost 5 bases to trimming and J lost 2 bases, with 13 bases between them. CDR3 sequence reads: CASSMNWRTYEQYF. CDR3 nucleotide sequence: TGTGCCAGCAGTATGAATTGGAGGACCTACGAGCAGTACTTC.

The rearrangement joins TRBV5-6 to TRBJ2-2, with 9 bases that match TRBD1. Germline CDR1 and CDR2: SGHDT and YYEEEE. Trimming removed 3 bases from V and 2 bases from J; junction bases left unmatched: 5. The CDR3 runs 16 residues. The CDR3 DNA is TGTGCCAGCAGCTCAATGGGACAGGGAAACACCGGGGAGCTGTTTTTT. This codes for CASSSMGQGNTGELFF. Together with reference TRBV5-6 and TRBJ2-2, the CDR3 gives the full variable domain: DAGVTQSPTHLIKTRGQQVTLRCSPKSGHDTVSWYQQALGQGPQFIFQYYEEEERQRGNFPDRFSGHQFPNYSSELNVNALLLGDSALYLCASSSMGQGNTGELFFGEGSRLTVL.

CDR3 DNA sequence: TGTGCCAGCAGCCGGGACAGGGGGGACCGCGGGGAGACCCAGTACTTC. The encoded protein is CASSRDRGDRGETQYF. The chain carries TRBV27 and TRBJ2-5; 11 nucleotides line up with TRBD1. V lost 6 bases and J lost 5; bases outside the gene matches: 11. This CDR3 comprises 16 residues. The germline CDR1 and CDR2 sequences are MNHEY and SMNVEV (reference sequence).

The V gene is TRBV4-2, the J gene TRBJ2-7; 9 nucleotides match TRBD2. V trimming: 0 bases; J trimming: 1 base; junction bases outside the gene matches: 4. The CDR3 loop spans 16 amino acids. The germline gives CDR1 LGHNA, CDR2 YNFKEQ. The CDR3 sequence is CASSQELRGGSYEQYF. CDR3 nucleotide sequence: TGTGCCAGCAGCCAAGAGCTGCGGGGGGGATCCTACGAGCAGTACTTC.

The chain has TRBV4-1 and TRBJ2-6; 9 nucleotides agree with TRBD2. Germline lookup yields CDR1 MGHRA and CDR2 YSYEKL. The CDR3 contains 20 residues. The V and J ends lost 0 bases and 2 bases, in that order; junction bases with no gene match: 11. DNA of the CDR3: TGCGCCAGCAGCCAAGAGTTAGCGGGGGTCCATAAACCTGGGGCCAACGTCCTGACTTTC. Amino acid sequence: CASSQELAGVHKPGANVLTF.

This chain uses TRBV19 with TRBJ2-3; 11 bases are shared with TRBD2. The CDR3 spans 16 residues. The germline CDR1 and CDR2 sequences are LNHDA and SQIVND (reference sequence). The trim removed 8 bases at V and 3 bases at J, leaving 10 bases unmatched. The CDR3 is CASHFTSGSSTDTQYF. In nucleotides, the CDR3 is TGTGCCAGTCACTTCACTAGCGGGAGCTCGACAGATACGCAGTATTTT.

CDR3 sequence reads: CASSPPGSAKTQYF. The CDR3 region has the DNA TGTGCCAGCAGTCCGCCTGGGAGCGCCAAGACCCAGTACTTC. The rearrangement uses TRBV6-1 and TRBJ2-5, with a possible D match to TRBD2 (5 bases). The V end lost 5 bases, the J end lost 6 bases, and 16 bases lay between the germline ends. This CDR3 is 14 amino acids long. Germline CDR1 is MNHNS and CDR2 is SASEGT.

This chain uses TRBV14 with TRBJ2-7; TRBD1 matches 10 bases. CDR1 is SGHDN, CDR2 FVKESK, per germline. The length of the CDR3 is 19 residues. Trimming took 1 base from V and 0 from J; bases not matched to a gene: 12. Written as DNA, the CDR3 is TGTGCCAGCAGCCAAGCCGGGACAGGGGTCTCGGGGCGCTCCTACGAGCAGTACTTC. Amino acid sequence: CASSQAGTGVSGRSYEQYF. Variable domain in full (rest from reference TRBV14 and TRBJ2-7): EAGVTQFPSHSVIEKGQTVTLRCDPISGHDNLYWYRRVMGKEIKFLLHFVKESKQDESGMPNNRFLAERTGGTYSTLKVQPAELEDSGVYFCASSQAGTGVSGRSYEQYFGPGTRLTVT.